This T cell receptor beta chain came from a study of T cell responses to AZD1222 COVID-19 vaccine. Study-wide results and limits: When two AZD1222 doses had been given, Spike-specific TCR breadth and depth rose. It was only after the peak T cell response that any repertoires were sampled.

Germline CDR1 ENHRY, CDR2 SYGVKD. The CDR3 has 14 residues. V gave up 2 bases and J gave up 6 bases, with 11 bases separating them. Repertoires were generated with immunoSEQ multiplex PCR, while TCRdb's copy carries only in-frame clones and drops some. Of about 88,000 clones in the sample, just over 90% were seen once. Notes on this clone: Its antigen is not identified.

The TCR was taken from an adult in good health. The specimen was peripheral blood, collected on day 0 of AZD1222 vaccination. The gene calls are TRBV10-3 and TRBJ1-5; D remains ambiguous. The CDR3 sequence is CAISEGEGSQPQHF. CDR3 nucleotide sequence: TGTGCCATCAGTGAGGGAGAGGGATCTCAGCCCCAGCATTTT.